Each of the 30 T cell receptor beta chains below was sequenced from the same sample in a study of T cell repertoires in cytomegalovirus infection. Their antigen targets remain unknown. TCRdb re-called the reads through MiXCR, storing one row per CDR3 protein. Of 800,000 to 950,000 distinct CDR3 sequences listed, approximately 32% were seen once; the top ten hold around 12%. Sequences were derived from cultured CD8+ T cells from PBMCs, sampled from culture after CMV antigen stimulation. The receptors stem from a human donor in good health (CMV status not recorded). Some clones in this sample may be carry-over from other donors' samples.

This clonotype was picked up a small number of times. The chain employs TRBV19 and TRBJ1-2; 8 nucleotides match TRBD1. The germline V gene has CDR1 LNHDA and CDR2 SQIVND (reference sequence). J was trimmed by 8 bases and V by 10 bases; bases with no gene match: 6. This CDR3 has 11 amino acids. CDR3 protein: CATWTGYGYTF. In DNA form, the CDR3 reads TGTGCCACCTGGACAGGGTACGGCTACACCTTC.

The chain has TRBV7-6 and TRBJ2-7, with 10 bases aligning to TRBD1. Germline CDR1 reads SGHVS; CDR2 reads FNYEAQ. The CDR3 extends over 15 amino acids. V shed 5 bases, J shed 5 bases, and the junction held 9 bases outside the gene matches. CDR3 nucleotide sequence: TGTGCCAGCAGCCCCCGGACAGGGGGAGAACACGAGCAGTACGTC. Protein sequence: CASSPRTGGEHEQYV.

The genes are TRBV28 and TRBJ1-2; D is ambiguous. CDR1 and CDR2 (germline): MDHEN, SYDVKM. The CDR3 sequence is 13 residues long. Trimming cost V 5 bases and J 3 bases, with 10 bases left between them. The CDR3 region is CASSARTYYGYTF. The CDR3, as DNA: TGTGCCAGCAGTGCTAGAACGTACTATGGCTACACCTTC.

This clonotype was detected a few times. This chain links TRBV14 with TRBJ2-3, with D hard to call. The germline gives CDR1 SGHDN, CDR2 FVKESK. V shed 4 bases and J shed 6 bases, with 23 bases lying between them. The CDR3 extends over 17 amino acids. CDR3 in DNA: TGTGCCAGCAGCCCCTCGGGTTTCGGCGATAGGTCGGATACGCAGTATTTT. Translating it yields CASSPSGFGDRSDTQYF.

The sample holds many counts of this clonotype. The CDR3 DNA is TGTGCCAGCAGCCAACCAGCAGGGTCTCCTTTCGACACTGAAGCTTTCTTT. It encodes CASSQPAGSPFDTEAFF. The chain uses TRBV4-2 and TRBJ1-1; tentatively, D is TRBD1 (5 bases). Germline CDR1 LGHNA, CDR2 YNFKEQ. The CDR3 loop spans 17 amino acids. V lost 2 bases and J 3 bases, leaving 19 bases between the germline ends.

The genes are TRBV7-9 and TRBJ1-4; possibly TRBD1 for D (5 bases). CDR1 and CDR2 from the germline V gene are SEHNR and FQNEAQ (reference sequence). V was trimmed by 3 bases and J by 6 bases, leaving 11 bases between them. CDR3 length: 14 residues. The CDR3 coding sequence is TGTGCCAGCAGCTTCCTCGGGGGAGATGAAAAACTGTTTTTT. This encodes CASSFLGGDEKLFF. Together with reference TRBV7-9 and TRBJ1-4, the CDR3 gives the full variable domain: DTGVSQNPRHKITKRGQNVTFRCDPISEHNRLYWYRQTLGQGPEFLTYFQNEAQLEKSRLLSDRFSAERPKGSFSTLEIQRTEQGDSAMYLCASSFLGGDEKLFFGSGTQLSVL.

The CDR3 DNA reads TGTGCCAGTACTGAGGGTTGGACTGAAGCTTTCTTT. It translates to CASTEGWTEAFF. V usage is TRBV19 and J usage is TRBJ1-1, with D unclear. The germline V gene encodes CDR1 LNHDA and CDR2 SQIVND (reference sequence). The V gene lost 7 bases and the J gene lost 5 bases, with 11 bases spanning the gap. The CDR3 consists of 12 residues.

This clonotype was counted ten times or more. J is TRBJ2-2 and V is TRBV7-6; no reliable D call. The length of the CDR3 is 11 residues. Looked up from germline, CDR1 is SGHVS and CDR2 is FNYEAQ. V was clipped by 8 bases and J by 5 bases, with 6 bases between them. The CDR3 sequence: CASRLTGELFF. For the CDR3, the DNA is TGTGCCAGCCGCCTAACCGGGGAGCTGTTTTTT.

This clonotype has a count of ten or more. The chain has TRBV19 and TRBJ1-5, with D hard to call. Germline lookup yields CDR1 LNHDA and CDR2 SQIVND (reference sequence). The germline V and J ends were trimmed by 2 bases and 2 bases, with 10 bases remaining between them. The CDR3 contains 15 residues. The CDR3 DNA reads TGTGCCAGTAGTATACGAACCGGGGGCAATCAGCCCCAGCATTTT. Amino acid sequence: CASSIRTGGNQPQHF.

At least ten counts were recorded for this clonotype. The chain uses TRBV11-2 and TRBJ1-5; D uncertain. The V gene lost 1 base and the J gene lost 8 bases, with 9 bases spanning the gap. This CDR3 has 13 amino acids. Germline CDR1 is SGHAT and CDR2 is FQNNGV. The CDR3 sequence: CASSLGVGKPQHF. In nucleotides, the CDR3 is TGTGCCAGCAGCTTAGGGGTAGGGAAGCCCCAGCATTTT.

V is TRBV5-6 and J is TRBJ2-4; a weak D match, TRBD2 (5 bases). CDR1 is SGHDT, CDR2 YYEEEE, per germline. Trimming took off 1 base at V and 0 bases at J, with 14 bases between the two ends. The CDR3 sequence is 17 residues long. CDR3: CASSLKTGMRAKNIQYF. CDR3 nucleotide sequence: TGTGCCAGCAGCTTGAAGACGGGGATGAGAGCCAAAAACATTCAGTACTTC.

This clonotype was counted a single time. The CDR3 sequence is CASSGRSPHEMDTQYF. CDR3 bases: TGTGCCAGCAGCGGACGTAGCCCCCACGAGATGGATACGCAGTATTTT. The chain joins TRBV9 to TRBJ2-3; D ambiguous. CDR3 length: 16 amino acids. V was cut by 3 bases and J by 6 bases, with 20 bases left in between. Germline assignment: CDR1 SGDLS and CDR2 YYNGEE.

This clonotype was seen a few times. This chain joins TRBV7-6 and TRBJ2-7; D is unclear. V lost 1 base and J lost 7, with 8 bases in between. This CDR3 spans 12 amino acids. The germline gives CDR1 SGHVS, CDR2 FNYEAQ. The CDR3: CASSLGPQEQYF. CDR3 DNA sequence: TGTGCCAGCAGCTTAGGACCACAGGAGCAGTACTTC.

This clonotype was observed many times. This rearrangement joins TRBV7-2 to TRBJ1-5, with TRBD1 matching 7 bases. CDR3 length: 18 residues. Germline-derived CDR1 and CDR2 are SGHTA and FQGNSA. The V segment lost 3 bases and the J segment 0 bases; nucleotides outside the gene matches: 11. CDR3: CASSFGRDRRNSNQPQHF. The CDR3, as DNA: TGTGCCAGCAGCTTTGGCCGGGACAGACGAAATAGCAATCAGCCCCAGCATTTT.

The J gene is TRBJ2-3, the V gene TRBV19; 7 bases fit TRBD2. V shed 2 bases and J 0 bases; nucleotides not matched to a gene: 8. Germline CDR1 reads LNHDA; CDR2 reads SQIVND (reference sequence). This CDR3 spans 17 amino acids. The CDR3 DNA reads as TGTGCCAGTAGTATACCCCGCCAGCGGGGAAGCACAGATACGCAGTATTTT. Protein: CASSIPRQRGSTDTQYF.

This clonotype has just a few counts. This chain connects TRBV4-1 to TRBJ2-6; D perhaps matches TRBD1 (6 bases). Germline values: CDR1 MGHRA, CDR2 YSYEKL. The CDR3 has 20 amino acids. With 1 base removed from V and 0 bases from J, the gap between germline ends came to 19 bases. In nucleotides, the CDR3 is TGCGCCAGCAGCCAAGCATCCGTGGCAGGGGTCTACTCTGGGGCCAACGTCCTGACTTTC. Translation gives CASSQASVAGVYSGANVLTF.

This chain uses TRBV24-1 with TRBJ2-1; 9 positions match TRBD1. There are 15 residues in the CDR3. Germline values: CDR1 KGHDR, CDR2 SFDVKD. V lost 5 bases to trimming and J lost 4 bases; unmatched junction nucleotides: 5. The CDR3 coding sequence is TGTGCCACCAGTGTTAGGGACAGGGATTACAATGAGCAGTTCTTC. It is translated as CATSVRDRDYNEQFF.

Only a few counts were recorded for this clonotype. V gene TRBV6-1 combines with J gene TRBJ1-2; no clear D. The germline V gene has CDR1 MNHNS and CDR2 SASEGT. Trimming stripped 6 bases from V and 2 bases from J, with 1 base between. This CDR3 is built from 10 residues. The CDR3 protein is CASRNYGYTF. In DNA form, the CDR3 reads TGTGCCAGCAGAAACTATGGCTACACCTTC.

This chain uses TRBV12-3 or TRBV12-4 with TRBJ1-2, with TRBD1 as a possible D gene (5 bases). This CDR3 has 15 residues. The ends were cut back, 6 bases at V and 7 bases at J, with 21 bases in the middle. The CDR3, as DNA: TGTGCCAGCAGCCAGTTATGGTTGGGGGACTCTGGCTACACCTTC. Translating gives CASSQLWLGDSGYTF.

The chain is built from TRBV19 and TRBJ2-1; D tentatively fits TRBD1 or TRBD2 (6 bases each). Germline V gene sequence: CDR1 LNHDA, CDR2 SQIVND (reference sequence). This CDR3 contains 14 residues. Trimming took 7 bases from V and 4 from J, leaving 14 bases between them. The CDR3 loop reads CASTEGGEYNEQFF. The CDR3 coding sequence is TGTGCCAGTACTGAGGGGGGCGAATACAATGAGCAGTTCTTC. The whole variable domain, remainder taken from reference TRBV19 and TRBJ2-1, is DGGITQSPKYLFRKEGQNVTLSCEQNLNHDAMYWYRQDPGQGLRLIYYSQIVNDFQKGDIAEGYSVSREKKESFPLTVTSAQKNPTAFYLCASTEGGEYNEQFFGPGTRLTVL.

The table lists this clonotype with a few counts. One junction end does not reproduce the germline sequence, and a read error may be involved. The chain links TRBV7-7 to TRBJ2-5; 8 bases fit TRBD1. Germline CDR1 reads SSHAT; CDR2 reads FNYEAQ (reference sequence). This CDR3 comprises 17 residues. In DNA form, the CDR3 reads TGTGCTAGCAGCTTAGGCTTCAGGGGGCGGCTGGGAGAGACCCAGTACTTC. It translates to CASSLGFRGRLGETQYF.

This clonotype was seen only a few times. The chain uses TRBV7-9 and TRBJ2-1; 8 bases are a match to TRBD1. Losses at the gene ends were 3 bases for V and 10 bases for J; bases not matched to a gene: 11. This CDR3 is 15 amino acids long. Germline-derived CDR1 and CDR2 are SEHNR and FQNEAQ (reference sequence). CDR3 sequence: CASSFWGRGQGEQFF. The CDR3 DNA reads as TGTGCCAGCAGCTTTTGGGGCAGGGGGCAGGGAGAGCAGTTCTTC.

The rearrangement joins TRBV7-9 to TRBJ1-2; 8 bases are a match to TRBD1. Germline trimming cut 3 bases from V and 4 bases from J; bases unmatched to any gene: 4. CDR1 is SEHNR and CDR2 is FQNEAQ in the germline V gene (reference sequence). This CDR3 is 14 amino acids long. The CDR3 region has the DNA TGTGCCAGCAGCTTTTTCGACAGGGGCTATGGCTACACCTTC. Protein: CASSFFDRGYGYTF.

There are a few counts of this clonotype. The chain recombines TRBV7-9 with TRBJ2-3; D may be TRBD1 (6 bases). With 3 bases removed from V and 5 bases from J, the gap between germline ends came to 9 bases. Germline values: CDR1 SEHNR, CDR2 FQNEAQ (reference sequence). The CDR3 covers 13 residues. The CDR3 region is CASSLQGLDTQYF. The CDR3 DNA is TGTGCCAGCAGCTTGCAGGGGCTAGATACGCAGTATTTT.

The chain carries TRBV27 and TRBJ1-1, with a tentative D call TRBD1 (5 bases). With 3 bases removed from V and 4 bases from J, the gap between germline ends came to 15 bases. This CDR3 has 15 residues. The germline V gene encodes CDR1 MNHEY and CDR2 SMNVEV (reference sequence). The CDR3 spells CASSFSGRGGTEAFF. Written as DNA, the CDR3 is TGTGCCAGCAGTTTCTCGGGGAGGGGAGGCACTGAAGCTTTCTTT.

Here the CDR3 DNA reads TGTGCCAGCAGCTTAGCGCCCGGAACTAGCTGGAGAGAGACCCAGTACTTC. It specifies CASSLAPGTSWRETQYF. The chain carries TRBV7-2 and TRBJ2-5; D is possibly TRBD2 (6 bases). The germline CDR1 and CDR2 sequences are SGHTA and FQGNSA. V was pared by 0 bases and J by 4 bases, with 18 bases between. The CDR3 covers 17 residues. Filled out from reference TRBV7-2 and TRBJ2-5, the complete variable domain reads GAGVSQSPSNKVTEKGKDVELRCDPISGHTALYWYRQSLGQGLEFLIYFQGNSAPDKSGLPSDRFSAERTGGSVSTLTIQRTQQEDSAVYLCASSLAPGTSWRETQYFGPGTRLLVL.

There are a few counts of this clonotype. The chain has TRBV6-1 and TRBJ1-1, with D maybe TRBD1 (5 bases). The CDR3 is 14 amino acids. V was cut by 5 bases and J by 5 bases, with 15 bases left in between. Germline V gives CDR1 MNHNS, CDR2 SASEGT. The CDR3 here is CASSYGAVLTEAFF. The CDR3 region has the DNA TGTGCCAGCAGTTATGGGGCCGTGCTAACTGAAGCTTTCTTT.

V usage is TRBV2 and J usage is TRBJ2-6; 9 bases line up with TRBD1. Looked up from germline, CDR1 is SNHLY and CDR2 is FYNNEI. CDR3 size: 17 residues. Losses at the gene ends were 7 bases for V and 1 base for J; bases not matched to a gene: 8. The CDR3 loop reads CASIPDRGGSGANVLTF. CDR3 in DNA: TGTGCCAGCATCCCGGACAGGGGAGGGTCTGGGGCCAACGTCCTGACTTTC.

This clonotype was counted ten times or more. As DNA, the CDR3 is TGTGCCAGCAGTTCACTAGCGGGGGGGCAAGATGAGCAGTTCTTC. Its translation is CASSSLAGGQDEQFF. This chain joins TRBV7-6 and TRBJ2-1; TRBD2 matches 13 bases. This CDR3 comprises 15 residues. V shed 6 bases, J shed 8 bases, and the junction held 7 bases outside the gene matches. Looked up from germline, CDR1 is SGHVS and CDR2 is FNYEAQ. The full variable domain, in which reference TRBV7-6 and TRBJ2-1 provide the parts outside the CDR3, is GAGVSQSPRYKVTKRGQDVALRCDPISGHVSLYWYRQALGQGPEFLTYFNYEAQQDKSGLPNDRFSAERPEGSISTLTIQRTEQRDSAMYRCASSSLAGGQDEQFFGPGTRLTVL.

The V call is TRBV27, the J call TRBJ2-1, with 10 positions matching TRBD2. The V gene's germline CDR1 is MNHEY and CDR2 SMNVEV (reference sequence). The CDR3 extends over 15 amino acids. The ends lost 7 bases at V and 8 bases at J; junction bases unmatched: 11. In DNA form, the CDR3 reads TGTGCCAGCACCCGAGGTAGCGGGGGGTTCTATGAGCAGTTCTTC. Translation gives CASTRGSGGFYEQFF.